The 32 T cell receptor beta chains reported below all come from one sample, sequenced in a study of control samples from healthy donors and cancer patients. The repertoire was sequenced with immunoSEQ multiplex PCR; TCRdb's copy has only in-frame clones and lacks some. The table has some 120,000 clones, around 91% seen once. Sequenced input: PBMCs. The origin of the receptors is a woman between 45 and 65 years old with colorectal cancer.

V usage is TRBV6-2 or TRBV6-3 and J usage is TRBJ2-5, with D maybe TRBD2 (9 bases). V shed 2 bases and J shed 3 bases, with 28 bases lying between them. The CDR3 sequence is 20 residues long. Germline V CDR1 and CDR2: MNHEY, SVGEGT. CDR3 sequence reads: CASSYVAGDAGGALEETQYF. For the CDR3, the DNA is TGTGCCAGCAGTTACGTAGCGGGGGACGCAGGGGGCGCCTTGGAAGAGACCCAGTACTTC.

The chain links TRBV18 to TRBJ2-7; 11 bases match TRBD2. J lost 4 bases, V lost 4 bases, and 9 bases had no gene match. This CDR3 is built from 16 residues. Germline CDR1 is KGHSH and CDR2 is LQKENI. The CDR3 protein is CASSRQTSGGQYEQYF. The CDR3, as DNA: TGTGCCAGCTCACGACAAACTAGCGGGGGACAATACGAGCAGTACTTC.

The chain employs TRBV5-5 and TRBJ2-5; 11 bases match TRBD2. The germline CDR1 and CDR2 sequences are SGHKS and YYEKEE (reference sequence). The CDR3 runs 17 residues. The ends lost 3 bases at V and 5 bases at J; junction bases unmatched: 12. CDR3 in amino acids: CASSYPPSGRSLETQYF. As DNA, the CDR3 is TGTGCCAGCAGCTATCCCCCTAGCGGGAGGTCGTTGGAGACCCAGTACTTC. The full variable domain, with the rest looked up from reference TRBV5-5 and TRBJ2-5, is DAGVTQSPTHLIKTRGQQVTLRCSPISGHKSVSWYQQVLGQGPQFIFQYYEKEERGRGNFPDRFSARQFPNYSSELNVNALLLGDSALYLCASSYPPSGRSLETQYFGPGTRLLVL.

The V and J genes are TRBV5-1 and TRBJ2-3; D not resolved. The CDR3 is made up of 16 amino acids. The V end lost 3 bases, the J end lost 0 bases, and 14 bases lay between the germline ends. Germline values: CDR1 SGHRS, CDR2 YFSETQ. Here the CDR3 reads CASSSGRLHSTDTQYF. The CDR3 DNA follows: TGCGCCAGCAGCTCAGGTCGTCTACATAGCACAGATACGCAGTATTTT.

The J gene is TRBJ2-4, the V gene TRBV18; the D gene is possibly TRBD1 (6 bases). Germline V lookup: CDR1 KGHSH, CDR2 LQKENI. This CDR3 is 15 amino acids long. V lost 0 bases and J lost 5, with 11 bases in between. The CDR3 DNA reads as TGTGCCAGCTCACCACCGTCAGGGGCACAAAACATTCAGTACTTC. Protein: CASSPPSGAQNIQYF. Filled out from reference TRBV18 and TRBJ2-4, the complete variable domain reads NAGVMQNPRHLVRRRGQEARLRCSPMKGHSHVYWYRQLPEEGLKFMVYLQKENIIDESGMPKERFSAEFPKEGPSILRIQQVVRGDSAAYFCASSPPSGAQNIQYFGAGTRLSVL.

The chain recombines TRBV3-1 (or the pseudogene TRBV3-2) with TRBJ2-7; tentative D call: TRBD2 (5 bases). Germline V gene sequence: CDR1 LGHDT, CDR2 YNNKEL (reference sequence). The CDR3 has 16 residues. V shed 0 bases and J shed 4 bases, with 16 bases lying between them. The CDR3: CASSQESSGARYEQYF. CDR3 DNA sequence: TGTGCCAGCAGCCAAGAATCCAGCGGTGCCAGGTACGAGCAGTACTTC.

As DNA, the CDR3 is TGTGCCAGCAGCTTAAGGGTATCCGTGGCGCAGTATTTT. Protein sequence: CASSLRVSVAQYF. The V call is TRBV7-2, the J call TRBJ2-3; D is undetermined. CDR3 length: 13 amino acids. Trimming took 2 bases from V and 10 from J, leaving 13 bases between them. Germline-derived CDR1 and CDR2 are SGHTA and FQGNSA.

This chain links TRBV2 with TRBJ1-5, with 9 positions matching TRBD1. V gave up 6 bases and J gave up 5 bases; unmatched junction bases: 11. Per germline, CDR1 SNHLY and CDR2 FYNNEI. The CDR3 length is 16 residues. The CDR3 loop reads CASRPLNRGLDQPQHF. The DNA for the CDR3 is TGTGCCAGCAGACCGTTGAACAGGGGGCTGGATCAGCCCCAGCATTTT. The complete variable domain, with remaining parts taken from reference TRBV2 and TRBJ1-5, reads EPEVTQTPSHQVTQMGQEVILRCVPISNHLYFYWYRQILGQKVEFLVSFYNNEISEKSEIFDDQFSVERPDGSNFTLKIRSTKLEDSAMYFCASRPLNRGLDQPQHFGDGTRLSIL.

The rearrangement uses TRBV7-9 and TRBJ2-3; 8 bases fit TRBD2. CDR1 SEHNR and CDR2 FQNEAQ come from the germline V gene (reference sequence). The CDR3 totals 14 residues. J lost 6 bases, V lost 7 bases, and 9 bases had no gene match. The CDR3 DNA reads as TGTGCCAGCACCAGAAGCGGGGGCCGGGATACGCAGTATTTT. This gives the protein CASTRSGGRDTQYF.

This rearrangement joins TRBV15 to TRBJ1-2; possibly TRBD1 for D (6 bases). Germline CDR1 LNHNV, CDR2 YYDKDF (reference sequence). The CDR3 is 14 residues long. The V end was cut by 0 bases, the J end by 8 bases, with 13 bases between. CDR3 DNA: TGTGCCACCAGCAGAGATGTGGGGGGCTCGGGCTACACCTTC. Encoded protein: CATSRDVGGSGYTF.

This clone came up a few times. The genes are TRBV29-1 and TRBJ2-5; 7 nucleotides match TRBD1. This CDR3 spans 14 amino acids. Germline V CDR1 and CDR2: SQVTM, ANQGSEA. The junction had 10 bases not matched to a gene; V was cut back by 4 bases and J by 5 bases. CDR3 protein: CSVGVAGGFETQYF. CDR3 DNA sequence: TGCAGCGTTGGTGTGGCAGGGGGATTCGAGACCCAGTACTTC.

This clone has just a few counts. The chain links TRBV5-1 to TRBJ2-2, with 11 bases lining up with TRBD2. Germline V gene lookup returns CDR1 SGHRS and CDR2 YFSETQ. Trimming removed 5 bases from V and 0 bases from J; junction bases left unmatched: 3. The CDR3 sequence is 16 residues long. The CDR3: CASRATSGANTGELFF. The CDR3, as DNA: TGCGCCAGCAGGGCGACTAGCGGGGCGAACACCGGGGAGCTGTTTTTT.

This sequence joins TRBV7-3 and TRBJ2-1; 11 bases line up with TRBD2. The CDR3 loop spans 13 amino acids. Trimming took 5 bases from V and 11 from J; bases not matched to a gene: 5. Germline V lookup: CDR1 SGHTA, CDR2 FQGTGA. The CDR3 spells CASSTGLAEKQFF. As DNA, the CDR3 is TGTGCCAGCAGCACGGGACTAGCGGAAAAGCAGTTCTTC.

This chain joins TRBV25-1 and TRBJ1-1, with TRBD1 matching over 11 bases. This CDR3 has 13 amino acids. The V gene end was trimmed by 8 bases and the J gene end by 7 bases; junction bases not matched to a gene: 6. Germline lookup yields CDR1 MGHDK and CDR2 SYGVNS. The DNA for the CDR3 is TGTGCCAGCGTGGACAGGGGGCTGGGTGAAGCTTTCTTT. Translating gives CASVDRGLGEAFF. The entire variable domain, with the rest obtained from reference TRBV25-1 and TRBJ1-1, is as follows: EADIYQTPRYLVIGTGKKITLECSQTMGHDKMYWYQQDPGMELHLIHYSYGVNSTEKGDLSSESTVSRIRTEHFPLTLESARPSHTSQYLCASVDRGLGEAFFGQGTRLTVV.

The CDR3 protein is CASSPGRDFSQPQHF. As DNA, the CDR3 is TGTGCCAGCAGCCCCGGGAGGGACTTCAGTCAGCCCCAGCATTTT. The V and J genes are TRBV7-8 and TRBJ1-5; weak D call: TRBD1 (5 bases). V gave up 5 bases and J gave up 6 bases, with 17 bases separating them. CDR1 is SGHVS and CDR2 is FQNEAQ in the germline V gene. The CDR3 contains 15 residues.

The chain employs TRBV6-2 or TRBV6-3 and TRBJ2-3; D is unresolved. Trimming pared 5 bases from V and 2 bases from J, leaving 5 bases between. The CDR3 loop spans 12 amino acids. CDR1 and CDR2 (germline): MNHEY, SVGEGT. The CDR3 reads CASSKPTDTQYF. DNA for the CDR3: TGTGCCAGCAGTAAACCCACAGATACGCAGTATTTT.

The J gene is TRBJ1-1, the V gene TRBV3-1 (or the pseudogene TRBV3-2); no clear D gene. The CDR3 is 13 residues long. CDR1 is LGHDT and CDR2 is YNNKEL in the germline V gene (reference sequence). V was trimmed by 3 bases and J by 5 bases, leaving 10 bases between them. The CDR3, as DNA: TGTGCCAGCAGCCACGGATCTATTACTGAAGCTTTCTTT. Protein: CASSHGSITEAFF.

This clone was picked up one time. CDR3 DNA sequence: TGTGCCAGCAGCCGTCCACCTGGTTGGGAGACCCAGTACTTC. Encoded protein: CASSRPPGWETQYF. The rearrangement joins TRBV7-2 to TRBJ2-5; the D is unclear. The V gene lost 5 bases and the J gene lost 5 bases, with 15 bases spanning the gap. Germline V gene sequence: CDR1 SGHTA, CDR2 FQGNSA. This CDR3 is built from 14 residues.

The chain joins TRBV25-1 to TRBJ2-1, with TRBD1 identical over 11 bases. Trimming removed 11 bases from V and 8 bases from J; junction bases left unmatched: 11. The CDR3 has 14 amino acids. The germline gives CDR1 MGHDK, CDR2 SYGVNS. CDR3 nucleotides: TGTGCCTCCTTGGGGGACAGGGGGTTTCATGAGCAGTTCTTC. Its protein product is CASLGDRGFHEQFF. The whole variable domain, remainder taken from reference TRBV25-1 and TRBJ2-1, is EADIYQTPRYLVIGTGKKITLECSQTMGHDKMYWYQQDPGMELHLIHYSYGVNSTEKGDLSSESTVSRIRTEHFPLTLESARPSHTSQYLCASLGDRGFHEQFFGPGTRLTVL.

This clone was counted a few times. J is TRBJ1-6 and V is TRBV2; D is ambiguous. This CDR3 is built from 14 residues. V lost 3 bases and J 7 bases, leaving 10 bases between the germline ends. Germline loops: CDR1 SNHLY, CDR2 FYNNEI. The CDR3 DNA reads TGTGCCAGCAGTGAGGGGAGAGGGAATTCACCCCTCCACTTT. This codes for CASSEGRGNSPLHF.

There are a few counts of this clone. The gene calls are TRBV12-3 or TRBV12-4 and TRBJ1-1; unclear D gene. This CDR3 contains 12 residues. V lost 4 bases and J lost 8, with 11 bases in between. The CDR3 here is CASSYGRPEAFF. The CDR3 bases are TGTGCCAGCAGTTATGGTCGCCCAGAAGCTTTCTTT.

The chain recombines TRBV5-1 with TRBJ2-3; TRBD2 might be the D (5 bases). Germline values: CDR1 SGHRS, CDR2 YFSETQ. The CDR3 length is 12 residues. The germline V and J ends were trimmed by 5 bases and 6 bases, with 10 bases remaining between them. In nucleotides, the CDR3 is TGCGCCAGCAGTCCCCCGGGGGATACGCAGTATTTT. It translates to CASSPPGDTQYF.

DNA for the CDR3: TGCGCCAGCCTCAACCCGGCCGAGCTTCTTAACTATGGCTACACCTTC. Translation: CASLNPAELLNYGYTF. The chain carries TRBV10-2 and TRBJ1-2; D not resolved. This CDR3 has 16 residues. V lost 8 bases and J 1 base, leaving 20 bases between the germline ends. Germline CDR1 and CDR2: WSHSY and SAAADI.

This sequence joins TRBV19 and TRBJ2-7; tentatively, D is TRBD1 (5 bases). This CDR3 has 15 amino acids. V shed 1 base and J shed 2 bases, with 12 bases lying between them. Germline V CDR1 and CDR2: LNHDA, SQIVND (reference sequence). The CDR3, as DNA: TGTGCCAGTAGTATAGGGGGCAGTGATACCTACGAGCAGTACTTC. It encodes CASSIGGSDTYEQYF.

This chain uses TRBV2 with TRBJ1-3, with 7 positions matching TRBD1. This CDR3 comprises 13 residues. V was pared by 10 bases and J by 1 base, with 4 bases of the junction left unmatched. Per germline, CDR1 SNHLY and CDR2 FYNNEI. In DNA form, the CDR3 reads TGTGCCACTAAGACAGGGTCTGGAAACACCATATATTTT. This gives the protein CATKTGSGNTIYF.

The chain employs TRBV9 and TRBJ1-1; 8 bases fit TRBD1. V gave up 3 bases and J gave up 6 bases; unmatched junction bases: 7. This CDR3 region has 14 residues. From germline, CDR1 is SGDLS and CDR2 YYNGEE. CDR3 loop: CASSAGQGGPEAFF. DNA for the CDR3: TGTGCCAGCAGCGCCGGACAGGGAGGGCCTGAAGCTTTCTTT.

CDR3: CASSAGQGAGELFF. The CDR3 nucleotides read TGTGCCAGCAGCGCGGGACAGGGGGCCGGGGAGCTGTTTTTT. The chain has TRBV9 and TRBJ2-2; TRBD1 matches at 11 bases. Germline CDR1 and CDR2: SGDLS and YYNGEE. The CDR3 totals 14 residues. V dropped 3 bases and J dropped 6; count of bases not matched to a gene: 1. Variable domain in full (rest from reference TRBV9 and TRBJ2-2): DSGVTQTPKHLITATGQRVTLRCSPRSGDLSVYWYQQSLDQGLQFLIQYYNGEERAKGNILERFSAQQFPDLHSELNLSSLELGDSALYFCASSAGQGAGELFFGEGSRLTVL.

The chain combines TRBV18 with TRBJ1-5, with D unresolved. CDR1 is KGHSH, CDR2 LQKENI, per germline. Trimming cost V 3 bases and J 4 bases, with 10 bases left between them. This CDR3 is 14 amino acids long. This CDR3 reads CASSPESKNQPQHF. CDR3 in DNA: TGTGCCAGCTCACCCGAAAGCAAAAATCAGCCCCAGCATTTT.

The genes are TRBV7-9 and TRBJ1-1; D may be TRBD1 (5 bases). CDR1 and CDR2 from the germline V gene are SEHNR and FQNEAQ (reference sequence). The ends were cut back, 0 bases at V and 9 bases at J, with 11 bases in the middle. CDR3 length equals 13 residues. The DNA for the CDR3 is TGTGCCAGCAGCTTAGCCCAGGGCAGTCAAGCTTTCTTT. It translates to CASSLAQGSQAFF.

The V gene is TRBV12-3 or TRBV12-4, the J gene TRBJ1-1; D ambiguous. Trimming cost V 3 bases and J 0 bases, with 5 bases left between them. The CDR3 extends over 13 amino acids. The CDR3 here is CASSFRMNTEAFF. DNA for the CDR3: TGTGCCAGCAGTTTTCGGATGAACACTGAAGCTTTCTTT.

The chain employs TRBV7-9 and TRBJ2-5; a possible D gene is TRBD1 (6 bases). The CDR3 contains 14 residues. V lost 0 bases, J lost 1 base, and 6 bases lay in between. Germline V lookup: CDR1 SEHNR, CDR2 FQNEAQ (reference sequence). DNA of the CDR3: TGTGCCAGCAGCTTAGCGGGGGCCCAAGAGACCCAGTACTTC. Its protein product is CASSLAGAQETQYF.

In DNA form, the CDR3 reads TGTGCCAGCAGCACACAGGCCGGGGAGCTGTTTTTT. Protein product: CASSTQAGELFF. J is TRBJ2-2 and V is TRBV6-5; maybe TRBD1 (5 bases). The CDR3 length is 12 residues. The germline V gene encodes CDR1 MNHEY and CDR2 SVGAGI. V was pared by 6 bases and J by 6 bases, with 8 bases between.